The clone carrying this TCR beta chain was observed at least ten times. This specimen comes from a study of radiotherapy plus CTLA-4 blockade in lung cancer. Only in-frame clones appear in the TCRdb table, and some are missing; sequencing was by immunoSEQ multiplex PCR. The sample has under 90,000 clones; roughly 78% are singletons. The CDR3 contains 12 residues. The specimen comprised peripheral blood, sampled from a patient treated with radiotherapy plus ipilimumab. This TCR came from a human donor with non-small cell lung cancer that progressed on radiotherapy plus ipilimumab. V gene TRBV21-1 combines with J gene TRBJ2-1; the DNA was not compared with TRBD2, the D call given in the table. TRBV21-1 is deemed a pseudogene. The CDR3 sequence: CASERRLDEQFF. In DNA, the CDR3 is TGTGCCAGCGAGCGTCGACTGGATGAGCAGTTCTTC.